This T cell receptor beta chain was sequenced during a study of blood T cell repertoires in COVID-19. Study summary: Samples taken during acute and convalescent COVID-19 were collected in the United States, Italy and Spain. Nucleic acid was either cDNA or gDNA, and it came from T cells, B-cell-depleted T cells, or PBMCs.

Per the authors' pipeline: How many nucleated cells were present was estimated from reference gene primer amplification. Profiling relied on immunoSEQ multiplex PCR, and the TCRdb table lists in-frame clones only, not all of them. The V and J calls and clone size were taken over from that table, and D and trimming were inferred from the DNA. The sample carries about 160,000 clones, roughly nine tenths recorded once. Germline CDR1 SGHDN, CDR2 FVKESK. Germline trimming cut 4 bases from V and 6 bases from J; bases unmatched to any gene: 7. The CDR3 spans 15 residues. This receptor was identified in a woman between 55 and 75 years old with active or convalescent COVID-19. Sample: peripheral blood. The chain has TRBV14 and TRBJ2-2; 8 nucleotides align to TRBD2. The CDR3 region has the DNA TGTGCCAGCAGCCCAAGATTCGGGGGGGCCGGGGAGCTGTTTTTT. The encoded protein is CASSPRFGGAGELFF.